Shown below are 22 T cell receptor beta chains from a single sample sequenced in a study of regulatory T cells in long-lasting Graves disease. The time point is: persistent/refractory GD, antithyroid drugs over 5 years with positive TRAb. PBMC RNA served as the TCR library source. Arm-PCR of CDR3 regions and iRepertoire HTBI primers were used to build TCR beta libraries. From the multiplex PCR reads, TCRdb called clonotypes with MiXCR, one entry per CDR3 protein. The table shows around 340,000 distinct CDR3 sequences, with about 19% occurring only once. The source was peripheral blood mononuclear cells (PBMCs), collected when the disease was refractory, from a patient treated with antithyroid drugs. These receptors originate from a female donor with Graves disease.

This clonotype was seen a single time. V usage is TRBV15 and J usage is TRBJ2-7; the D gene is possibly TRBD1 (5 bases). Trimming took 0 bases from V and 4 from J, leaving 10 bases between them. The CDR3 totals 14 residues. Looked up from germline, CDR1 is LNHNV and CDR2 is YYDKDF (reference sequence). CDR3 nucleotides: TGTGCCACCAGCAGAGACAGGGCCTCTTACGAGCAGTACTTC. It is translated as CATSRDRASYEQYF.

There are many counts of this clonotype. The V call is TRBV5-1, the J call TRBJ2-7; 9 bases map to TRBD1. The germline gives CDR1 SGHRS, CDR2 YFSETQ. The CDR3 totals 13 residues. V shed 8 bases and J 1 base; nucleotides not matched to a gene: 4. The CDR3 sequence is CASGTGSSYEQYF. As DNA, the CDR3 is TGCGCCAGTGGGACAGGGAGTTCCTACGAGCAGTACTTC.

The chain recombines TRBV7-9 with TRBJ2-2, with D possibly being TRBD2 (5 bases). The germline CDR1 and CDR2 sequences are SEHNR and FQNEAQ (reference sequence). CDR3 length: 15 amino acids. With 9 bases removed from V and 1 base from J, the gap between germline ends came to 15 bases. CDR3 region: CASTPGSGNTGELFF. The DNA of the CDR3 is TGTGCCAGTACCCCGGGGAGCGGGAACACCGGGGAGCTGTTTTTT.

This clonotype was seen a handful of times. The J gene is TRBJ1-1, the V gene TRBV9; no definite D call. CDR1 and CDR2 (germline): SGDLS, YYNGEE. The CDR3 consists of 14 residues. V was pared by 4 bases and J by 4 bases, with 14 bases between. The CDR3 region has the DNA TGTGCCAGCAGCTTAACCTGGGCAGGCACTGAAGCTTTCTTT. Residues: CASSLTWAGTEAFF.

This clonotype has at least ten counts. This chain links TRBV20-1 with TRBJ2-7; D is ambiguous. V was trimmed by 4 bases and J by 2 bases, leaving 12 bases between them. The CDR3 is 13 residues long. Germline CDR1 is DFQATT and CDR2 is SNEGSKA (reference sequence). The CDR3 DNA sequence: TGCAGTGCTAACCCCCAGGTACCCTACGAGCAGTACTTC. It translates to CSANPQVPYEQYF.

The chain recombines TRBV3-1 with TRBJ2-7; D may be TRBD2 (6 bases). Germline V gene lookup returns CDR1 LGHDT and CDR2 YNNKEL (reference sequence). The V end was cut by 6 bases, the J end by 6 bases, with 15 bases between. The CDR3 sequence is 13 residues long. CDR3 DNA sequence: TGTGCCAGCAGTCTCGGGACTTACGGCGAGCAGTACTTC. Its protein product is CASSLGTYGEQYF.

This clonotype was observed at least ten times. CDR3 sequence (DNA): TGTGCCAGCAGTTTGCTGGAGGGGAATGGCTACACCTTC. Protein sequence: CASSLLEGNGYTF. The V call is TRBV12-3 or TRBV12-4, the J call TRBJ1-2, with a tentative D call TRBD1 (5 bases). The CDR3 length is 13 residues. V was shortened by 3 bases and J by 6 bases, with 11 bases between the two germline ends.

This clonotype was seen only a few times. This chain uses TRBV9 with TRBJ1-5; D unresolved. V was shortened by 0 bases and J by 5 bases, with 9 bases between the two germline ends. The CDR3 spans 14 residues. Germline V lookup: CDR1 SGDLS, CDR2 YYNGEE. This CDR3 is CASSVDIRDQPQHF. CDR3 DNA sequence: TGTGCCAGCAGCGTAGATATAAGGGATCAGCCCCAGCATTTT.

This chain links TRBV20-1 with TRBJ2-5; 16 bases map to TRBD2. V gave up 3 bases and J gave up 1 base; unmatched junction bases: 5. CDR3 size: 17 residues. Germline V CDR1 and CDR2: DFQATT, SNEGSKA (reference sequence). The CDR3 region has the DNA TGCAGTGCTAGGGGGACTAGCGGGAGGGGGATCCAAGAGACCCAGTACTTC. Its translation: CSARGTSGRGIQETQYF.

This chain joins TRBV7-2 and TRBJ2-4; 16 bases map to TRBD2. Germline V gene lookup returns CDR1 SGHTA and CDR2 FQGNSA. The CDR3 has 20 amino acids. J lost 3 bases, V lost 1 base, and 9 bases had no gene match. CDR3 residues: CASSLVQPGTSGGVKNIQYF. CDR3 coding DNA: TGTGCCAGCAGCTTAGTTCAACCCGGGACTAGCGGGGGGGTCAAAAACATTCAGTACTTC. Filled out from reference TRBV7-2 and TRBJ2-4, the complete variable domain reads GAGVSQSPSNKVTEKGKDVELRCDPISGHTALYWYRQSLGQGLEFLIYFQGNSAPDKSGLPSDRFSAERTGGSVSTLTIQRTQQEDSAVYLCASSLVQPGTSGGVKNIQYFGAGTRLSVL.

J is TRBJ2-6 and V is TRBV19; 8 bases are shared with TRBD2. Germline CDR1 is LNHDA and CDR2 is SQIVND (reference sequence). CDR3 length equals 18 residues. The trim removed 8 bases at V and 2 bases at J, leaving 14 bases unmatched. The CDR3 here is CASSGRGGLYTGANVLTF. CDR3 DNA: TGTGCCAGTTCCGGGAGGGGGGGGCTATATACTGGGGCCAACGTCCTGACTTTC.

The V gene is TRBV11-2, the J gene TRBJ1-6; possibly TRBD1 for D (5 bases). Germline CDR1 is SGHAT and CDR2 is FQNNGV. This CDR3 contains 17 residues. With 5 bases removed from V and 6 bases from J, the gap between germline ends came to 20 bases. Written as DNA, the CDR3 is TGTGCCAGCAGCCCGTTGACCCGTGTAAGGGGTAATTCACCCCTCCACTTT. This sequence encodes CASSPLTRVRGNSPLHF. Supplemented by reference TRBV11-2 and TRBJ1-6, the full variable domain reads EAGVAQSPRYKIIEKRQSVAFWCNPISGHATLYWYQQILGQGPKLLIQFQNNGVVDDSQLPKDRFSAERLKGVDSTLKIQPAKLEDSAVYLCASSPLTRVRGNSPLHFGNGTRLTVT.

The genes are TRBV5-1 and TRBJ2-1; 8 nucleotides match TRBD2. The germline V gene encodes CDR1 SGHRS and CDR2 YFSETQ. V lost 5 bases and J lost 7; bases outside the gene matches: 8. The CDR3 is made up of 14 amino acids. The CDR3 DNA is TGCGCCAGCAGAGCAGCGGGAGCCGAAAATGAGCAGTTCTTC. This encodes CASRAAGAENEQFF.

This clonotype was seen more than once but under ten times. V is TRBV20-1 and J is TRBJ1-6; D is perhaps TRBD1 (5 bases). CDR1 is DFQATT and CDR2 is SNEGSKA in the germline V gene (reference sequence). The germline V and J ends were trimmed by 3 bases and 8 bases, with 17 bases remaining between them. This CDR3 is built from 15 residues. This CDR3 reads CSARAGTRSDSPLHF. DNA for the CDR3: TGCAGTGCTAGGGCGGGGACCCGTAGTGATTCACCCCTCCACTTT.

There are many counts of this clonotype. The CDR3 DNA is TGTGCCTGGAGTGTCGTTGCGGAATGGGGGACCTACGAGCAGTACTTC. As protein: CAWSVVAEWGTYEQYF. The chain has TRBV30 and TRBJ2-7; D might be TRBD1 or TRBD2, each matching 5 bases. CDR1 and CDR2 (germline): GTSNPN, SVGIG (reference sequence). V was clipped by 0 bases and J by 2 bases, with 17 bases between them. The CDR3 contains 16 residues.

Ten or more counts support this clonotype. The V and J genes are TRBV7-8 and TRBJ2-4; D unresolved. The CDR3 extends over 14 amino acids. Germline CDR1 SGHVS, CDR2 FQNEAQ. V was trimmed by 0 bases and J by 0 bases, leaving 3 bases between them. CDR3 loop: CASSLAVAKNIQYF. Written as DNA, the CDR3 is TGTGCCAGCAGCTTAGCGGTAGCCAAAAACATTCAGTACTTC.

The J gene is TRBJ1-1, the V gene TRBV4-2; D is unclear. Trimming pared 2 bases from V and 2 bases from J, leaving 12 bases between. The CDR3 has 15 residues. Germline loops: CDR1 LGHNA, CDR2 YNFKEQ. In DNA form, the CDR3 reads TGTGCCAGCAGCCAACCCTCGGAGGGAAACACTGAAGCTTTCTTT. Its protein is CASSQPSEGNTEAFF.

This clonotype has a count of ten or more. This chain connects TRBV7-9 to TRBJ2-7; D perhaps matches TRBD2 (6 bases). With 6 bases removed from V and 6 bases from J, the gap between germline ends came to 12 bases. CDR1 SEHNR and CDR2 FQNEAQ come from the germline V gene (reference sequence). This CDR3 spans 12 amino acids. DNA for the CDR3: TGTGCCAGCAGGCGATCGACTAGCGAGCAGTACTTC. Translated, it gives CASRRSTSEQYF.

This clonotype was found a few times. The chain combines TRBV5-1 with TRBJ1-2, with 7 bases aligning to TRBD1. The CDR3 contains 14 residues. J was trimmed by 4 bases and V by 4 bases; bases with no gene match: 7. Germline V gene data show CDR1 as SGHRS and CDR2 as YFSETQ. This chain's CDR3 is CASSDRQGGYGYTF. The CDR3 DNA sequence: TGCGCCAGCAGCGATCGACAGGGTGGCTATGGCTACACCTTC. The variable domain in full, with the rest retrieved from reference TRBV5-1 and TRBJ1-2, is KAGVTQTPRYLIKTRGQQVTLSCSPISGHRSVSWYQQTPGQGLQFLFEYFSETQRNKGNFPGRFSGRQFSNSRSEMNVSTLELGDSALYLCASSDRQGGYGYTFGSGTRLTVV.

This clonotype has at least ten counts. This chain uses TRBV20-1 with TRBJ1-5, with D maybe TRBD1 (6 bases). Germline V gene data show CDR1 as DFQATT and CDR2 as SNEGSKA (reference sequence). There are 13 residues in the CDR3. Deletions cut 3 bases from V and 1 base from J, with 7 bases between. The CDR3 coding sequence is TGCAGTGCTAGCCAGGGGAGCAATCAGCCCCAGCATTTT. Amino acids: CSASQGSNQPQHF.

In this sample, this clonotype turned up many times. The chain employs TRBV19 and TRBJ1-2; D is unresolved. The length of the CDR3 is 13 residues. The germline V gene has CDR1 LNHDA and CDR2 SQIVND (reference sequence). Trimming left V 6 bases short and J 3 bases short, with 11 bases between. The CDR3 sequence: CASRALTDYGYTF. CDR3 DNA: TGTGCCAGTAGGGCTCTCACCGACTATGGCTACACCTTC.

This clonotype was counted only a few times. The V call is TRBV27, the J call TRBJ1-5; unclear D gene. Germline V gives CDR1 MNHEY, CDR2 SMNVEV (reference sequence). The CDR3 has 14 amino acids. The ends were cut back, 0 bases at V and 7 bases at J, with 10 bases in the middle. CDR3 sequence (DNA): TGTGCCAGCAGTTTATCGGTAGAAGGCCAGCCCCAGCATTTT. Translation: CASSLSVEGQPQHF.